These 30 T cell receptor beta chains were sequenced from one sample in a study of CD8 T cells in ankylosing spondylitis. TCRdb recomputed calls from the 5' RACE reads with MiXCR, one row per CDR3 protein. The sample contains approximately 400,000 distinct CDR3 sequences, over 15% of which appear only once. These receptors have no identified antigens. Study findings and constraints: Characteristic of ankylosing spondylitis blood, it appeared, was a TCR beta motif comprising several highly homologous variants.

Sequenced sample: blood, either unsorted or a sorted T cell fraction (not recorded which). The receptors were gathered from a male donor with ankylosing spondylitis.

Comments on this clonotype: The junction departs from the called germline gene at one end, perhaps through a read error. The rearrangement joins TRBV20-1 to TRBJ2-1; D perhaps matches TRBD2 (5 bases). This CDR3 is built from 13 residues. The germline V gene has CDR1 DFQATT and CDR2 SNEGSKA (reference sequence). CDR3 nucleotide sequence: TGCAGTACTAGAGATGTCCGCTACAATGAGCAGTTCTTC. This encodes CSTRDVRYNEQFF.

The chain combines TRBV28 with TRBJ2-3, with D tentatively TRBD2 (6 bases). V was trimmed by 6 bases and J by 1 base, leaving 17 bases between them. This CDR3 comprises 16 residues. Looked up from germline, CDR1 is MDHEN and CDR2 is SYDVKM. This CDR3 reads CASSPVWSSGTDTQYF. CDR3 coding DNA: TGTGCCAGCAGCCCTGTGTGGTCTAGCGGCACAGATACGCAGTATTTT. The full variable domain, with the rest looked up from reference TRBV28 and TRBJ2-3, is DVKVTQSSRYLVKRTGEKVFLECVQDMDHENMFWYRQDPGLGLRLIYFSYDVKMKEKGDIPEGYSVSREKKERFSLILESASTNQTSMYLCASSPVWSSGTDTQYFGPGTRLTVL.

The genes are TRBV4-3 and TRBJ2-2, with 12 bases lining up with TRBD2. CDR1 is LGHNA and CDR2 is YSLEER in the germline V gene. Losses at the gene ends were 3 bases for V and 6 bases for J; bases not matched to a gene: 5. The CDR3 covers 16 residues. The CDR3 DNA is TGCGCCAGCAGCCAGTCTAGCGGGAGGGCCGCCGGGGAGCTGTTTTTT. This encodes CASSQSSGRAAGELFF.

This sequence joins TRBV6-1 and TRBJ2-2, with TRBD1 matching 9 bases. The CDR3 has 15 residues. Germline assignment: CDR1 MNHNS and CDR2 SASEGT. Losses at the gene ends were 4 bases for V and 4 bases for J; bases not matched to a gene: 4. DNA of the CDR3: TGTGCCAGCAGTGTTACAGGGGGCGCCACCGGGGAGCTGTTTTTT. Its translation is CASSVTGGATGELFF.

This sequence joins TRBV3-1 and TRBJ2-3; 16 bases are a match to TRBD2. In germline, CDR1 is LGHDT, CDR2 YNNKEL (reference sequence). CDR3 size: 17 residues. V trimming: 4 bases; J trimming: 5 bases; junction bases outside the gene matches: 6. The CDR3: CASSPGTSGGAKDTQYF. DNA for the CDR3: TGTGCCAGCAGCCCCGGGACTAGCGGGGGGGCAAAAGATACGCAGTATTTT.

V gene TRBV20-1 combines with J gene TRBJ1-2; unclear D gene. From germline, CDR1 is DFQATT and CDR2 SNEGSKA (reference sequence). Trimming removed 1 base at V and 5 bases at J, with 8 bases between. The CDR3 sequence is 12 residues long. The CDR3 nucleotides are TGCAGTGCTAGAGGGCAGACATATGGCTACACCTTC. This translates into CSARGQTYGYTF.

The sample holds a few counts of this clonotype. The chain uses TRBV9 and TRBJ2-3; 11 bases match TRBD2. Germline V CDR1 and CDR2: SGDLS, YYNGEE. CDR3 size: 19 residues. The ends lost 0 bases at V and 0 bases at J; junction bases unmatched: 9. The CDR3 region has the DNA TGTGCCAGCAGCGTAGCTCCGGGACTAGCGGCACCCAGCACAGATACGCAGTATTTT. Protein sequence: CASSVAPGLAAPSTDTQYF.

The V gene is TRBV28, the J gene TRBJ2-3; 7 bases are a match to TRBD2. With V trimmed by 4 bases and J by 4 bases, 11 bases remained unmatched. Germline CDR1 is MDHEN and CDR2 is SYDVKM. This CDR3 has 16 residues. The CDR3 protein is CASSSGGGLWADTQYF. DNA of the CDR3: TGTGCCAGCAGTTCGGGAGGCGGGCTATGGGCAGATACGCAGTATTTT.

This clonotype was picked up many times. The chain joins TRBV2 to TRBJ2-7; D may be TRBD1 (6 bases). Germline lookup yields CDR1 SNHLY and CDR2 FYNNEI. The CDR3 is 14 amino acids. The germline V and J ends were trimmed by 5 bases and 2 bases, with 13 bases remaining between them. DNA for the CDR3: TGTGCCAGCAGTAACCACCGGGACACCTACGAGCAGTACTTC. It is translated as CASSNHRDTYEQYF.

This clonotype was detected a few times. Germline is not matched at one junction end, which may reflect a read error. The rearrangement links TRBV20-1 to TRBJ1-1, with D unresolved. The CDR3 loop spans 12 amino acids. Germline V CDR1 and CDR2: DFQATT, SNEGSKA (reference sequence). The CDR3 loop is CSARDPNTEAFF. The CDR3 DNA sequence: TGCAGTGCCAGAGACCCGAACACTGAAGCTTTCTTT.

The J gene is TRBJ2-1, the V gene TRBV18; the D is unclear. This CDR3 has 13 amino acids. V lost 3 bases, J lost 10 bases, and 13 bases lay in between. Germline V lookup: CDR1 KGHSH, CDR2 LQKENI. The CDR3 is CASSPSLTKEQFF. CDR3 in DNA: TGTGCCAGCTCACCCTCACTGACCAAAGAGCAGTTCTTC.

The chain links TRBV19 to TRBJ2-6; D gene uncertain. There are 15 residues in the CDR3. Trimming pared 6 bases from V and 2 bases from J, leaving 11 bases between. CDR1 and CDR2 from the germline V gene are LNHDA and SQIVND (reference sequence). The CDR3 sequence is CASSLRPPGANVLTF. In nucleotides, the CDR3 is TGTGCCAGTAGCCTAAGACCCCCTGGGGCCAACGTCCTGACTTTC.

This chain connects TRBV18 to TRBJ1-6; D is unresolved. Between the trimmed V and J ends, which lost 6 bases and 7 bases, there was a span of 16 bases. Germline V gene data show CDR1 as KGHSH and CDR2 as LQKENI. The CDR3 has 15 amino acids. The CDR3 sequence: CASSADGNANSPLHF. The CDR3 nucleotides are TGTGCCAGCTCGGCAGATGGGAATGCGAATTCACCCCTCCACTTT.

This clonotype showed up many times. This chain uses TRBV18 with TRBJ1-1; D remains ambiguous. The CDR3 is 12 residues long. The V gene lost 3 bases and the J gene lost 11 bases, with 13 bases spanning the gap. Germline V gene sequence: CDR1 KGHSH, CDR2 LQKENI. The CDR3 region is CASSPTSDLAFF. As DNA, the CDR3 is TGTGCCAGCTCACCCACCTCCGACCTGGCTTTCTTT.

This clonotype was found a few times. The chain is built from TRBV2 and TRBJ2-7; 9 bases are a match to TRBD1. Germline trimming cut 6 bases from V and 5 bases from J; bases unmatched to any gene: 11. This CDR3 spans 15 amino acids. Germline-derived CDR1 and CDR2 are SNHLY and FYNNEI. The CDR3: CASRYERTGGHEQYF. CDR3 in DNA: TGTGCCAGCAGGTATGAGCGTACAGGGGGCCACGAGCAGTACTTC. Combining the CDR3 with reference TRBV2 and TRBJ2-7 gives the whole variable domain EPEVTQTPSHQVTQMGQEVILRCVPISNHLYFYWYRQILGQKVEFLVSFYNNEISEKSEIFDDQFSVERPDGSNFTLKIRSTKLEDSAMYFCASRYERTGGHEQYFGPGTRLTVT.

This clonotype appeared many times. The chain links TRBV5-1 to TRBJ2-5; TRBD1 agrees at 7 bases. The CDR3 is made up of 13 amino acids. V trimming: 4 bases; J trimming: 4 bases; junction bases outside the gene matches: 4. Germline-derived CDR1 and CDR2 are SGHRS and YFSETQ. The CDR3 protein is CASSDPGGETQYF. The CDR3 nucleotides are TGCGCCAGCAGCGATCCAGGGGGAGAGACCCAGTACTTC.

The chain combines TRBV2 with TRBJ1-3; tentatively, D is TRBD1 (5 bases). Germline V gene lookup returns CDR1 SNHLY and CDR2 FYNNEI. V was cut by 7 bases and J by 7 bases, with 20 bases left in between. The CDR3 is made up of 15 amino acids. The CDR3 reads CASTWGRSRANTIYF. The DNA of the CDR3 is TGTGCCAGCACCTGGGGCAGGTCCCGAGCCAACACCATATATTTT.

The chain uses TRBV9 and TRBJ1-5; D is possibly TRBD1 (5 bases). The CDR3 covers 14 residues. V was cut by 0 bases and J by 2 bases, with 6 bases left in between. Germline-derived CDR1 and CDR2 are SGDLS and YYNGEE. CDR3 in DNA: TGTGCCAGCAGCGTAGGAGGGGGCAATCAGCCCCAGCATTTT. Its protein is CASSVGGGNQPQHF.

The chain has TRBV5-1 and TRBJ1-3; no reliable D call. Germline V CDR1 and CDR2: SGHRS, YFSETQ. Trimming pared 0 bases from V and 4 bases from J, leaving 8 bases between. The CDR3 covers 14 residues. The CDR3 region is CASSLDVGGNTIYF. In DNA form, the CDR3 reads TGCGCCAGCAGCTTGGATGTTGGAGGAAACACCATATATTTT.

This chain links TRBV12-5 with TRBJ2-3; D remains unclear. The CDR3 totals 12 residues. From germline, CDR1 is LGHNT and CDR2 FRNRAP. Trimming took 6 bases from V and 7 from J, leaving 11 bases between them. CDR3 region: CASGIYGHTQYF. The CDR3 DNA follows: TGTGCTAGTGGCATATACGGGCATACGCAGTATTTT.

The chain links TRBV6-2 or TRBV6-3 to TRBJ1-5; a possible D gene is TRBD1 (6 bases). Trimming removed 2 bases at V and 6 bases at J, with 20 bases between. The CDR3 spans 17 residues. Germline V gives CDR1 MNHEY, CDR2 SVGEGT. DNA for the CDR3: TGTGCCAGCAGTTACCCCCTAACCGGGGGGGCGACTCAGCCCCAGCATTTT. Its protein is CASSYPLTGGATQPQHF.

The chain is built from TRBV7-9 and TRBJ1-6; D call uncertain. Between the trimmed V and J ends, which lost 3 bases and 8 bases, there was a span of 11 bases. Germline V CDR1 and CDR2: SEHNR, FQNEAQ (reference sequence). CDR3 length equals 14 residues. In DNA form, the CDR3 reads TGTGCCAGCAGCTTCACGGACGGGGATTCACCCCTCCACTTT. Its protein product is CASSFTDGDSPLHF.

This clonotype has just a few counts. The V gene is TRBV5-1, the J gene TRBJ2-4; D call uncertain. The CDR3 length is 12 residues. Trimming stripped 7 bases from V and 3 bases from J, with 8 bases between. Germline values: CDR1 SGHRS, CDR2 YFSETQ. This CDR3 reads CASGPDKNIQYF. Here the CDR3 DNA reads TGCGCCAGCGGACCCGACAAAAACATTCAGTACTTC.

This clonotype has just a few counts. The chain joins TRBV28 to TRBJ2-2, with D uncertain. V was shortened by 6 bases and J by 7 bases, with 9 bases between the two germline ends. CDR3 size: 12 residues. In germline, CDR1 is MDHEN, CDR2 SYDVKM. The CDR3: CASRKWLGELFF. The CDR3 nucleotides read TGTGCCAGCAGGAAATGGCTCGGGGAGCTGTTTTTT.

The V call is TRBV25-1, the J call TRBJ2-2; 7 bases agree with TRBD2. Germline CDR1 reads MGHDK; CDR2 reads SYGVNS. V was pared by 4 bases and J by 6 bases, with 2 bases of the junction left unmatched. This CDR3 has 13 amino acids. CDR3 amino acids: CASSGSGAGELFF. The CDR3 DNA sequence: TGTGCCAGCAGTGGGAGCGGGGCCGGGGAGCTGTTTTTT.

In this sample, this clonotype turned up a few times. The J gene is TRBJ1-1, the V gene TRBV20-1; no firm D call. Trimming cost V 0 bases and J 5 bases, with 10 bases left between them. The germline V gene has CDR1 DFQATT and CDR2 SNEGSKA (reference sequence). This CDR3 region has 13 residues. This CDR3 reads CSARDGVLTEAFF. The DNA of the CDR3 is TGCAGTGCTAGAGATGGAGTCCTTACTGAAGCTTTCTTT.

The V gene is TRBV4-3, the J gene TRBJ2-3, with 12 bases that match TRBD2. Germline loops: CDR1 LGHNA, CDR2 YSLEER. This CDR3 is 18 amino acids long. The V and J ends lost 0 bases and 1 base, in that order; junction bases with no gene match: 5. CDR3 sequence: CASSQDYGTSGRTDTQYF. CDR3 DNA: TGCGCCAGCAGCCAAGATTACGGGACTAGCGGGCGCACAGATACGCAGTATTTT.

In the case of this clonotype: Germline is not matched at one junction end, which may reflect a read error. The chain uses TRBV6-2 or TRBV6-3 and TRBJ2-3; D call uncertain. There are 15 residues in the CDR3. CDR1 is MNHEY, CDR2 SVGEGT, per germline. The CDR3 loop reads CASRPAGTNTDSQYF. DNA for the CDR3: TGTGCCAGCCGTCCGGCTGGAACCAACACAGATTCGCAGTATTTT.

This clonotype was observed a few times. The V and J genes are TRBV20-1 and TRBJ1-5, with D possibly TRBD1 on 6 matching bases. This CDR3 is 13 amino acids long. The ends were cut back, 6 bases at V and 6 bases at J, with 15 bases in the middle. In germline, CDR1 is DFQATT, CDR2 SNEGSKA (reference sequence). DNA for the CDR3: TGCAGTGCAGAACAGGGAAAACTTCAGCCCCAGCATTTT. Translation: CSAEQGKLQPQHF.

The V gene is TRBV27, the J gene TRBJ2-7, with D uncertain. This CDR3 has 11 residues. V was clipped by 4 bases and J by 5 bases, with 6 bases between them. Per germline, CDR1 MNHEY and CDR2 SMNVEV (reference sequence). CDR3 loop: CASSCVDEQYF. CDR3 DNA: TGTGCCAGCAGTTGTGTGGACGAGCAGTACTTC.